Reported below is one TCR beta chain. Its matching antigen is unknown. The sample comes from a study of siplizumab effects on memory and regulatory T cells. Study-level results: Researchers could map only a minor fraction of alloreactive clones to unstimulated subsets. Memory cells seemed less diverse than naive T cells, which seemed major alloresponse contributors. Siplizumab produced a significant drop in alloreactive sequences attributable to unstimulated CD4+ memory cells. It was never confirmed that proliferating Tregs from siplizumab cultures were suppressive.

TCRdb's table, derived via immunoSEQ multiplex PCR, lists solely in-frame clones and lacks some. The data hold approximately 98,000 clones, with just under 95% observed a single time. This CDR3 is 14 amino acids long. The V gene lost 4 bases and the J gene lost 0 bases, with 7 bases spanning the gap. Germline V gene data show CDR1 as MNHNS and CDR2 as SASEGT. The material sequenced was non-Treg CD4+ T cells sorted from blood. This receptor was taken from a human donor in good health. The chain recombines TRBV6-1 with TRBJ1-5; D gene ambiguous. The CDR3 sequence is CASSGVYSNQPQHF. Here the CDR3 DNA reads TGTGCCAGCAGTGGCGTTTATAGCAATCAGCCCCAGCATTTT.